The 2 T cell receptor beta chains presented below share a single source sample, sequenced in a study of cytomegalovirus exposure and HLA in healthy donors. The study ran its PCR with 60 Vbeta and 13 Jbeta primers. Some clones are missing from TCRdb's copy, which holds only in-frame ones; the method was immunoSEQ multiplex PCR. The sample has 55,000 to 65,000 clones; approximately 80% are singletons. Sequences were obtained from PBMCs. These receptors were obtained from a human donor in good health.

The CDR3 loop reads CASSQVDGTTNQPQHF. CDR3 sequence (DNA): TGTGCCAGCAGCCAAGTAGACGGGACTACTAATCAGCCCCAGCATTTT. This chain connects TRBV4-2 to TRBJ1-5, with TRBD1 as a possible D gene (5 bases). Trimming stripped 1 base from V and 4 bases from J, with 14 bases between. The CDR3 consists of 16 residues. Germline CDR1 is LGHNA and CDR2 is YNFKEQ.

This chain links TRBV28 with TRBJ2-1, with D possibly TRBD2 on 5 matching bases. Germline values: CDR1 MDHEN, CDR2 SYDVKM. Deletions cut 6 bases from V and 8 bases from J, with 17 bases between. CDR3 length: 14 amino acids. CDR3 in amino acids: CASSRPPEGDEQFF. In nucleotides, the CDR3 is TGTGCCAGCAGCCGTCCTCCAGAGGGCGATGAGCAGTTCTTC.